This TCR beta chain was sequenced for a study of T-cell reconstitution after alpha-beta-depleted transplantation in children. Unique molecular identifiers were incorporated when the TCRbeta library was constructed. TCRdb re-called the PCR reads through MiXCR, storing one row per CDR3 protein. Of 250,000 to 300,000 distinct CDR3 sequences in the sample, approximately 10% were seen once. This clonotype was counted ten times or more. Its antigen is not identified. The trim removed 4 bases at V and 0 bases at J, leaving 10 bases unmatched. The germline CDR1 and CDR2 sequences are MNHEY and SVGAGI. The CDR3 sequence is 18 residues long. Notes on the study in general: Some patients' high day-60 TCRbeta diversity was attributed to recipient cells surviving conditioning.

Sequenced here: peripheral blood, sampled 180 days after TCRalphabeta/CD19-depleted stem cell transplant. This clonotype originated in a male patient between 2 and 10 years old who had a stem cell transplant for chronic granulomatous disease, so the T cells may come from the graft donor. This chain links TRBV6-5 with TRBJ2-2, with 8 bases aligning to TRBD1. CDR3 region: CASSSFGQGPPNTGELFF. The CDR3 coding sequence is TGTGCCAGCAGTTCATTTGGACAGGGCCCACCGAACACCGGGGAGCTGTTTTTT.